The rows below give T cell receptor beta chains drawn from one sample of a study of tumor-infiltrating lymphocytes in localized non-small cell lung cancer. Data came from immunoSEQ multiplex PCR; TCRdb stores just in-frame clones and leaves some out. The sample lists some 30,000 clones, approximately 83% occurring once. Input material: lung tumor tissue. These TCRs come from a human donor with non-small cell lung cancer. Both conserved end residues are part of each CDR3. D genes are given only for firm matches. Size is stated for part of the rows, as once, few or many counts, or as a class when the clone is expanded.

V gene: TRBV14
clone size: -
J gene: TRBJ2-2
CDR3 length: 15
D gene: TRBD1
CDR3 DNA: TGTGCCAGCAGCCGAGGGACAGGAGGCACCGGGGAGCTGTTTTTT
CDR3 protein: CASSRGTGGTGELFF

V gene: TRBV6-5
clone size: -
J gene: TRBJ1-2
CDR3 length: 15
D gene: -
CDR3 DNA: TGTGCCAGCAGTCAAACACCGGGACAAACTTATGGCTACACCTTC
CDR3 protein: CASSQTPGQTYGYTF

V gene: TRBV10-3
clone size: -
J gene: TRBJ2-2
CDR3 length: 16
D gene: TRBD1
CDR3 DNA: TGTGCCGCCAGCTCAGGGGGCCCTTCGAACACCGGGGAGCTGTTTTTT
CDR3 protein: CAASSGGPSNTGELFF

V gene: TRBV29-1
clone size: few
J gene: TRBJ2-7
CDR3 length: 16
D gene: -
CDR3 DNA: TGCAGCGTTGCCTTTAGGGCGGGTACGACCTCCTACGAGCAGTACTTC
CDR3 protein: CSVAFRAGTTSYEQYF

V gene: TRBV25-1
clone size: -
J gene: TRBJ1-2
CDR3 length: 17
D gene: TRBD1
CDR3 DNA: TGTGCCAGCAGTGTGACAGGGGGCCTCCAGCCTAACTATGGCTACACCTTC
CDR3 protein: CASSVTGGLQPNYGYTF

V gene: TRBV27
clone size: once
J gene: TRBJ2-3
CDR3 length: 13
D gene: TRBD1
CDR3 DNA: TGTGCCAGCAAGAGGACAGGGGGAGATACGCAGTATTTT
CDR3 protein: CASKRTGGDTQYF

V gene: TRBV20-1
clone size: -
J gene: TRBJ2-1
CDR3 length: 10
D gene: -
CDR3 DNA: TGCAGTGCTGCGGACAATGAGCAGTTCTTC
CDR3 protein: CSAADNEQFF

V gene: TRBV7-9
clone size: -
J gene: TRBJ2-7
CDR3 length: 15
D gene: -
CDR3 DNA: TGTGCCAGCAGCCCTCCCGCCGGGGGTTTCTACGAGCAGTACTTC
CDR3 protein: CASSPPAGGFYEQYF

V gene: TRBV6-6
clone size: -
J gene: TRBJ2-3
CDR3 length: 15
D gene: -
CDR3 DNA: TGTGCCAGCAGTTACTCGAGCGGTTTCACAGATACGCAGTATTTT
CDR3 protein: CASSYSSGFTDTQYF

V gene: TRBV4-3
clone size: -
J gene: TRBJ1-2
CDR3 length: 15
D gene: -
CDR3 DNA: TGCGCCAGCAGCCAAGGGGGGAAAGGGGCCTATGGCTACACCTTC
CDR3 protein: CASSQGGKGAYGYTF

V gene: TRBV7-9
clone size: -
J gene: TRBJ2-2
CDR3 length: 16
D gene: TRBD2
CDR3 DNA: TGTGCCAGCAGCTTACAGAGCGGGGGGAACACCGGGGAGCTGTTTTTT
CDR3 protein: CASSLQSGGNTGELFF

V gene: TRBV5-4
clone size: once
J gene: TRBJ1-2
CDR3 length: 15
D gene: TRBD1
CDR3 DNA: TGTGCCAGCAGCGGGGGTGGCGACAGGGGGCATGGCTACACCTTC
CDR3 protein: CASSGGGDRGHGYTF

V gene: TRBV30
clone size: -
J gene: TRBJ1-2
CDR3 length: 12
D gene: TRBD1
CDR3 DNA: TGTGCCTGGAGTGGAGGACAGGTCGGCTACACCTTC
CDR3 protein: CAWSGGQVGYTF

V gene: TRBV10-3
clone size: -
J gene: TRBJ2-5
CDR3 length: 12
D gene: -
CDR3 DNA: TGTGCCATCAGAGAGGGTTCGGAGACCCAGTACTTC
CDR3 protein: CAIREGSETQYF

V gene: TRBV5-4
clone size: -
J gene: TRBJ2-7
CDR3 length: 16
D gene: -
CDR3 DNA: TGTGCCAGCAGCTTGGGGTCGGCGGGGCCCAGCGACGAGCAGTACTTC
CDR3 protein: CASSLGSAGPSDEQYF

V gene: TRBV6-1
clone size: -
J gene: TRBJ2-5
CDR3 length: 12
D gene: -
CDR3 DNA: TGTGCCAGCTTGACACCCCAAGAGACCCAGTACTTC
CDR3 protein: CASLTPQETQYF

V gene: TRBV9
clone size: -
J gene: TRBJ2-2
CDR3 length: 14
D gene: -
CDR3 DNA: TGTGCCAGCAGTCTTACTTCCAACACCGGGGAGCTGTTTTTT
CDR3 protein: CASSLTSNTGELFF

V gene: TRBV7-2
clone size: -
J gene: TRBJ2-2
CDR3 length: 15
D gene: -
CDR3 DNA: TGTGCCAGCAGCTTAGATCTTGCGAACACCGGGGAGCTGTTTTTT
CDR3 protein: CASSLDLANTGELFF

V gene: TRBV18
clone size: -
J gene: TRBJ1-5
CDR3 length: 15
D gene: -
CDR3 DNA: TGTGCCAGCTCATCGGGTCAGTGGAGCAATCAGCCCCAGCATTTT
CDR3 protein: CASSSGQWSNQPQHF

V gene: TRBV9
clone size: -
J gene: TRBJ2-2
CDR3 length: 19
D gene: TRBD1
CDR3 DNA: TGTGCCAGCAGCCTAAGACCCCGGACAGGGGGCCTGAACACCGGGGAGCTGTTTTTT
CDR3 protein: CASSLRPRTGGLNTGELFF

V gene: TRBV19
clone size: -
J gene: TRBJ1-5
CDR3 length: 15
D gene: -
CDR3 DNA: TGTGCCAGTAGTATAGACAGGGGTAGCAATCAGCCCCAGCATTTT
CDR3 protein: CASSIDRGSNQPQHF

V gene: TRBV7-3
clone size: few
J gene: TRBJ1-1
CDR3 length: 13
D gene: TRBD1
CDR3 DNA: TGTGCCAGCGGGACAGGGGTGAACACTGAAGCTTTCTTT
CDR3 protein: CASGTGVNTEAFF

V gene: TRBV19
clone size: -
J gene: TRBJ2-7
CDR3 length: 15
D gene: TRBD1
CDR3 DNA: TGTGCCAGTAGAACAGGGGCCTCAGGGCACTACGAGCAGTACTTC
CDR3 protein: CASRTGASGHYEQYF

V gene: TRBV5-1
clone size: -
J gene: TRBJ2-5
CDR3 length: 14
D gene: TRBD1
CDR3 DNA: TGCGCCAGCAGCAGGGACAGTAATCAAGAGACCCAGTACTTC
CDR3 protein: CASSRDSNQETQYF

V gene: TRBV11-2
clone size: few
J gene: TRBJ1-5
CDR3 length: 13
D gene: TRBD1
CDR3 DNA: TGTGCCAGCAGTCAGGGGGCCAATCAGCCCCAGCATTTT
CDR3 protein: CASSQGANQPQHF

V gene: TRBV7-2
clone size: -
J gene: TRBJ1-2
CDR3 length: 12
D gene: -
CDR3 DNA: TGTGCCTTGAGGGAAAGGAGCTATGGCTACACCTTC
CDR3 protein: CALRERSYGYTF

V gene: TRBV19
clone size: -
J gene: TRBJ2-6
CDR3 length: 19
D gene: -
CDR3 DNA: TGTGCCAGTAGTATAGATTACCGTTCAGCACGGGCTGGGGCCAACGTCCTGACTTTC
CDR3 protein: CASSIDYRSARAGANVLTF

V gene: TRBV4-1
clone size: -
J gene: TRBJ1-1
CDR3 length: 14
D gene: -
CDR3 DNA: TGCGCCAGCAGCCAAGAAAGTCGGAACACTGAAGCTTTCTTT
CDR3 protein: CASSQESRNTEAFF

V gene: TRBV14
clone size: once
J gene: TRBJ1-6
CDR3 length: 15
D gene: TRBD1
CDR3 DNA: TGTGCCAGCAGCCAAGGGACAGGGGGCATTTCACCCCTCCACTTT
CDR3 protein: CASSQGTGGISPLHF

V gene: TRBV4-3
clone size: -
J gene: TRBJ2-2
CDR3 length: 17
D gene: TRBD2
CDR3 DNA: TGCGCCAGCAGCCAAGGCTTAGCGGGGGGGAGTACCGGGGAGCTGTTTTTT
CDR3 protein: CASSQGLAGGSTGELFF

V gene: TRBV7-2
clone size: -
J gene: TRBJ1-3
CDR3 length: 15
D gene: -
CDR3 DNA: TGTGCCAGCAGCTCCGTCTGGGGGACCGGAAACACCATATATTTT
CDR3 protein: CASSSVWGTGNTIYF